The rows below give T cell receptor beta chains drawn from one sample of a study of T cell changes during pregnancy in multiple sclerosis. Libraries were prepared by immunoSEQ multiplex PCR; TCRdb keeps only in-frame clonotypes and omits some of them. The sample contains 60,000 to 75,000 clones, roughly 92% of which appear only once. The sequencing here drew on peripheral blood, taken in the second trimester of pregnancy. These receptors all stem from a female donor with multiple sclerosis, enrolled in a pregnancy study. Both conserved end residues are part of each CDR3. Each record gives: J gene, V gene, CDR3 length, D gene, clone size, CDR3 DNA, CDR3 protein. The D gene is left open where the match is weak. Only part of the rows carry a size: once, few, many, or a class if the clone is expanded.

>TRBJ1-5|TRBV7-9|15|-|-
TGTGCCAGCAGCTCAGGACAGATCAGCAATCAGCCCCAGCATTTT
CASSSGQISNQPQHF
>TRBJ2-2|TRBV7-3|14|-|-
TGTGCCAGCAGCTATCGTGCGGGGTCCGGGGAGCTGTTTTTT
CASSYRAGSGELFF
>TRBJ2-3|TRBV30|14|-|-
TGTGCCTGGAGTGTAAGGGGGTACACAGATACGCAGTATTTT
CAWSVRGYTDTQYF
>TRBJ2-7|TRBV28|15|-|-
TGTGCCAGCAGACCGAGACAGGATTTGTTGTACGAGCAGTACTTC
CASRPRQDLLYEQYF
>TRBJ2-1|TRBV5-1|17|TRBD2|-
TGCGCCAGCAGCGACCAACCGGGACTAGCGGGAGGGCCGGAGCAGTTCTTC
CASSDQPGLAGGPEQFF
>TRBJ2-2|TRBV27|12|-|many
TGTGCCAGCAGTCCACTCACCGGGGAGCTGTTTTTT
CASSPLTGELFF
>TRBJ2-7|TRBV15|16|-|-
TGTGCCACCAGCAACCCGGGCAGGGGGGTGTTCAACGAGCAGTACTTC
CATSNPGRGVFNEQYF
>TRBJ2-3|TRBV5-1|18|-|-
TGCGCCAGCAGCTTAACGGACAGCCTAAATGCAAGAACAGATACGCAGTATTTT
CASSLTDSLNARTDTQYF
>TRBJ1-4|TRBV6-5|15|-|-
TGTGCCAGCAGTCACAGGACAGCTGGCAATGAAAAACTGTTTTTT
CASSHRTAGNEKLFF
>TRBJ2-3|TRBV13|14|-|-
TGTGCCAGCAGCTTGAGGGCGAGCACAGATACGCAGTATTTT
CASSLRASTDTQYF
>TRBJ2-7|TRBV19|15|-|-
TGTGCCAGTAGTATGACCGGGATGGGCTCCTACGAGCAGTACTTC
CASSMTGMGSYEQYF
>TRBJ2-1|TRBV4-3|17|TRBD1|once
TGCGCCAGCAGCCAAGGCTCCGGGACAGGGGCCCACAATGAGCAGTTCTTC
CASSQGSGTGAHNEQFF
>TRBJ1-4|TRBV27|14|-|-
TGTGCCAGCAGTTTCAGGCCAACTAATGAAAAACTGTTTTTT
CASSFRPTNEKLFF
>TRBJ1-2|TRBV5-1|16|TRBD1|-
TGCGCCAGCAGCTTCACCGGGACAGGGGCCTTCTATGGCTACACCTTC
CASSFTGTGAFYGYTF
>TRBJ2-7|TRBV7-2|14|TRBD1|-
TGTGCCAGCAGCTTGGACAGGAGGTCCTACGAGCAGTACTTC
CASSLDRRSYEQYF
>TRBJ1-2|TRBV6-5|14|-|-
TGTGCCAGCAGCTTCAGTGAGCGGGGCTATGGCTACACCTTC
CASSFSERGYGYTF
>TRBJ1-1|TRBV4-2|16|TRBD1|-
TGTGCCAGCAGCCAAGATCTTGGAGGGGGCGGCACTGAAGCTTTCTTT
CASSQDLGGGGTEAFF
>TRBJ2-1|TRBV6-6|15|TRBD2|-
TGTGCCAGCAGTTCAACGGGAGGGTACTACAATGAGCAGTTCTTC
CASSSTGGYYNEQFF
>TRBJ1-2|TRBV28|15|TRBD1|-
TGTGCCAGCAGTATCTCCCAGGGACAGACCTATGGCTACACCTTC
CASSISQGQTYGYTF
>TRBJ2-1|TRBV7-2|17|-|-
TGTGCCAGCAGCTTGGGCGGGGGCCCGAGCTCCTACAATGAGCAGTTCTTC
CASSLGGGPSSYNEQFF
>TRBJ2-3|TRBV5-4|18|TRBD2|once
TGTGCCAGCAGCCCGGGGCCTAGCGGGGGGGGGAGCACAGATACGCAGTATTTT
CASSPGPSGGGSTDTQYF
>TRBJ1-5|TRBV30|14|TRBD1|few
TGTGCCTGGAGTGGAGGGCAGGGGGCTTGGCCCCAGCATTTT
CAWSGGQGAWPQHF
>TRBJ1-5|TRBV18|14|TRBD1|-
TGTGCCAGCTCGTGGGGACAGGGTAATCAGCCCCAGCATTTT
CASSWGQGNQPQHF
>TRBJ2-5|TRBV6-6|15|TRBD2|once
TGTGCCAGCAGATCGCGGGGGGGTGGACAAGAGACCCAGTACTTC
CASRSRGGGQETQYF
>TRBJ2-7|TRBV5-1|14|TRBD1|-
TGCGCCAGCAGCTGGGGACAGGGACCCTACGAGCAGTACTTC
CASSWGQGPYEQYF
>TRBJ2-3|TRBV11-3|14|-|-
TGTGCCAGCAGCTTATATCAATATACTCATACGCAGTATTTT
CASSLYQYTHTQYF
>TRBJ1-1|TRBV5-1|13|-|-
TGCGCCAGCAGCTTAATAGAGAACACTGAAGCTTTCTTT
CASSLIENTEAFF
>TRBJ1-2|TRBV19|14|-|-
TGTGCCAGTAGTATAGACCCGTCGCAGTCTGGCTACACCTTC
CASSIDPSQSGYTF
>TRBJ1-1|TRBV11-3|14|-|once
TGTGCCAGCAGCCACCCCCAGGGTCTCGCTGAAGCTTTCTTT
CASSHPQGLAEAFF
>TRBJ2-5|TRBV7-2|12|-|-
TGTGCCAGCAGTCTGTTAACCGGGACACACTACTTC
CASSLLTGTHYF
>TRBJ1-5|TRBV6-1|14|-|-
TGTGCCAGCAGTGAAGGGACAACGGCGCAGCCCCAGCATTTT
CASSEGTTAQPQHF
>TRBJ2-1|TRBV2|15|TRBD2|-
TGTGCCAGCAGTGAACTAGCGGGAGGTGGTAATGAGCAGTTCTTC
CASSELAGGGNEQFF
>TRBJ1-5|TRBV19|16|TRBD1|-
TGTGCCAGTAGTATAGTTCACAGGGGGTACAATCAGCCCCAGCATTTT
CASSIVHRGYNQPQHF
>TRBJ2-5|TRBV29-1|14|-|once
TGCAGCGTTATCGCAAAAGAGATGCCAGGGTCCCAGTACTTC
CSVIAKEMPGSQYF
>TRBJ1-5|TRBV9|12|-|-
TGTGCCAGCGGGGGGGCTGGTCAGCCCCAGCATTTT
CASGGAGQPQHF
>TRBJ1-4|TRBV27|16|-|-
TGTGCCAGCAGTTTAAAATGGACGGGGATTGGAGAAAAACTGTTTTTT
CASSLKWTGIGEKLFF
>TRBJ2-5|TRBV27|16|TRBD1|-
TGTGCCAGCAATGAAGGGACAGGGGTGCGACAAGAGACCCAGTACTTC
CASNEGTGVRQETQYF
>TRBJ2-7|TRBV10-1|18|TRBD2|-
TGCGCCAGCAGTGAGTCCGGGACTAGCGGGATCCACTCCTACGAGCAGTACTTC
CASSESGTSGIHSYEQYF
>TRBJ1-4|TRBV5-4|15|-|-
TGTGCCAGCAGCTTAGGGGGGGCAACTAATGAAAAACTGTTTTTT
CASSLGGATNEKLFF
>TRBJ2-1|TRBV5-6|18|TRBD2|once
TGTGCCAGCAGCTTGCCACGACTAGCGGGGGGTCTGTACAATGAGCAGTTCTTC
CASSLPRLAGGLYNEQFF
>TRBJ2-2|TRBV5-1|15|-|-
TGCGCCAGCAGCTTGGTAGGACCGAAGGGGGGGGAGCTGTTTTTT
CASSLVGPKGGELFF
>TRBJ2-5|TRBV5-6|15|-|-
TGTGCCAGCAGCGTCATTCCAGGGTTAGGGGAGACCCAGTACTTC
CASSVIPGLGETQYF
>TRBJ1-2|TRBV5-4|15|-|-
TGTGCCAGCAGCCGAGGAGGAGCTGCTAACTATGGCTACACCTTC
CASSRGGAANYGYTF
>TRBJ1-2|TRBV5-1|13|TRBD1|-
TGCGCCAGCAGCTCGGGACAGGGTAAAGGCTACACCTTC
CASSSGQGKGYTF
>TRBJ2-2|TRBV5-1|14|-|-
TGCGCCAGCGCCGGACAGCCCAACACCGGGGAGCTGTTTTTT
CASAGQPNTGELFF
>TRBJ2-3|TRBV18|14|-|-
TGTGCCAGCTCACCCTCGGTTGGCACAGATACGCAGTATTTT
CASSPSVGTDTQYF
>TRBJ2-3|TRBV27|15|TRBD2|-
TGTGCCAGCAGTTTTCGGGCGGGAGGCACAGATACGCAGTATTTT
CASSFRAGGTDTQYF
>TRBJ2-1|TRBV6-1|15|-|once
TGTGCCAGCAGTCCTATAACTTTTACAGGGAATGAGCAGTTCTTC
CASSPITFTGNEQFF
>TRBJ2-5|TRBV7-2|12|TRBD1|-
TGTGCCAGCAGCTTAGGGACAGGGCCCCAGTACTTC
CASSLGTGPQYF
>TRBJ1-5|TRBV7-2|13|-|-
TGTGCCAGCACGGGGGGATGGAATCAGCCCCAGCATTTT
CASTGGWNQPQHF
>TRBJ2-5|TRBV4-3|19|TRBD2|-
TGCGCCAGCAGCAAAAGGGCCCCCGGGACTAGCACCTACCAAGAGACCCAGTACTTC
CASSKRAPGTSTYQETQYF
>TRBJ2-1|TRBV5-1|15|TRBD2|-
TGCGCCAGCAGCGGCCTAGCGGGAGGAGATAATGAGCAGTTCTTC
CASSGLAGGDNEQFF
>TRBJ2-7|TRBV6-6|15|-|-
TGTGCCAGCAGTTACCTCGGGACTTCCGTCTACGAGCAGTACTTC
CASSYLGTSVYEQYF